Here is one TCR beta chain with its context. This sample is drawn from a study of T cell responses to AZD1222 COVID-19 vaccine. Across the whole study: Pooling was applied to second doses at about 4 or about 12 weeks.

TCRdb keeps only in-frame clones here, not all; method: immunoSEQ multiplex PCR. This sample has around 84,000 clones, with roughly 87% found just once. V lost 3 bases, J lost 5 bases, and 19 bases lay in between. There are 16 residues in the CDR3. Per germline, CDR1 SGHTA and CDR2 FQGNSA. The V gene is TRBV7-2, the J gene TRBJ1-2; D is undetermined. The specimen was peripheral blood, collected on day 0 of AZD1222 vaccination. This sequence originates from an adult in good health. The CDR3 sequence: CASSFRSDAAAYGYTF. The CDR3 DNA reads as TGTGCCAGCAGCTTTAGGTCGGACGCAGCTGCTTATGGCTACACCTTC.